This record looks at one T cell receptor beta chain sequence and its context. At the DNA level, this CDR3 is encoded by other sequences in the same sample as well. The source of the sample is a study of control samples from healthy donors and cancer patients. The junction had 1 base not matched to a gene; V was cut back by 0 bases and J by 4 bases. Germline V CDR1 and CDR2: SGHRS, YFSETQ. This CDR3 has 13 residues. Data came from immunoSEQ multiplex PCR; TCRdb stores just in-frame clones and leaves some out. The table lists 80,000 to 85,000 clones, about 88% of them singletons. Sequenced sample: blood. V usage is TRBV5-1 and J usage is TRBJ2-7; 7 bases fit TRBD1. The TCR was taken from a woman aged 45-65 years in good health. The CDR3 spells CASSLDRGYEQYF. DNA for the CDR3: TGCGCCAGCAGCTTGGACAGGGGATACGAGCAGTACTTC.